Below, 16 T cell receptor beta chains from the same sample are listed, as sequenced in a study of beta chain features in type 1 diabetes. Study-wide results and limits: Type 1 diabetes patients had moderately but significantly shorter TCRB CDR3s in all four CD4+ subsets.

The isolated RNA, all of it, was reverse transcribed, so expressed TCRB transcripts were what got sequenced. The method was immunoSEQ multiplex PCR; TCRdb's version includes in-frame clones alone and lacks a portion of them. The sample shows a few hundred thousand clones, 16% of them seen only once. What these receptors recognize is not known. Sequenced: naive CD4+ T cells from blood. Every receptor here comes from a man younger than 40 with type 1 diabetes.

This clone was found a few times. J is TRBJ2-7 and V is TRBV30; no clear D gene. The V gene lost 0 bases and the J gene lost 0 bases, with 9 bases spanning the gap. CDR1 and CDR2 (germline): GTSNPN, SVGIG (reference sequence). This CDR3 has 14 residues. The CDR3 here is CAWSVSGTSYEQYF. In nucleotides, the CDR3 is TGTGCCTGGAGTGTATCAGGAACCTCCTACGAGCAGTACTTC.

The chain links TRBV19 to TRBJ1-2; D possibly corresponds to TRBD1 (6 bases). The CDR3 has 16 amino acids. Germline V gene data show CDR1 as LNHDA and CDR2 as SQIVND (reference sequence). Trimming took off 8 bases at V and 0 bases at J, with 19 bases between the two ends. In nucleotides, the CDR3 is TGTGCCAGTTCCCGACCTAGGGAGGGGGCTAACTATGGCTACACCTTC. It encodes CASSRPREGANYGYTF.

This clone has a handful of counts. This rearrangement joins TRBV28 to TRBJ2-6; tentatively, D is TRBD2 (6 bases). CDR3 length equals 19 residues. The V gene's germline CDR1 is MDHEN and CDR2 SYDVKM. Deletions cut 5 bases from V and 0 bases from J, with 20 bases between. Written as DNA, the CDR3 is TGTGCCAGCAGTGGAGAATTAGGGACTTCCAACTCTGGGGCCAACGTCCTGACTTTC. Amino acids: CASSGELGTSNSGANVLTF.

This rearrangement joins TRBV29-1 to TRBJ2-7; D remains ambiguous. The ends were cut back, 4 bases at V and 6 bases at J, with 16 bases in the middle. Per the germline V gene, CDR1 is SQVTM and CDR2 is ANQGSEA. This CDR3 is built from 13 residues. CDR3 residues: CSVGGRRAGEQYF. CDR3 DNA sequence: TGCAGCGTTGGTGGTCGTAGGGCTGGCGAGCAGTACTTC.

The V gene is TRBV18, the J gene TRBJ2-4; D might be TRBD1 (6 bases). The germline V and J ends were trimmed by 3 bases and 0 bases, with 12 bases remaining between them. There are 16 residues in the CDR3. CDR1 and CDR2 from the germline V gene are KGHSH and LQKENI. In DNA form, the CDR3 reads TGTGCCAGCTCACCCACGGACAGCTTAGCCAAAAACATTCAGTACTTC. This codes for CASSPTDSLAKNIQYF. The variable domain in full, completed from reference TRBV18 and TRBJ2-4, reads NAGVMQNPRHLVRRRGQEARLRCSPMKGHSHVYWYRQLPEEGLKFMVYLQKENIIDESGMPKERFSAEFPKEGPSILRIQQVVRGDSAAYFCASSPTDSLAKNIQYFGAGTRLSVL.

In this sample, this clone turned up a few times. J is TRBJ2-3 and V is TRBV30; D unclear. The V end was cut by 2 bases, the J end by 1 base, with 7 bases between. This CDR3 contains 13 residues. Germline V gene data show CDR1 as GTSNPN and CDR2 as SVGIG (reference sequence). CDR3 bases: TGTGCCTGGAGTATGTGGGGCACAGATACGCAGTATTTT. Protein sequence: CAWSMWGTDTQYF.

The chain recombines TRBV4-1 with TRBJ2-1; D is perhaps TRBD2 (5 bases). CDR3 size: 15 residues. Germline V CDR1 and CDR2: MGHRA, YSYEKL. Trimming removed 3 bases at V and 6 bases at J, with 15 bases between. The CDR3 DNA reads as TGCGCCAGCAGCCATGTCCAAATCCGGGGCAATGAGCAGTTCTTC. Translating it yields CASSHVQIRGNEQFF.

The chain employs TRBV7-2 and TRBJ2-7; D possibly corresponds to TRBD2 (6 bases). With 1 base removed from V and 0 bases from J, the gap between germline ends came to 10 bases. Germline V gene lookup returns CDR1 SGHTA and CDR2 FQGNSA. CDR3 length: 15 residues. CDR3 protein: CASSLVAGSSYEQYF. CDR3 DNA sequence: TGTGCCAGCAGCTTAGTGGCGGGGAGCTCCTACGAGCAGTACTTC.

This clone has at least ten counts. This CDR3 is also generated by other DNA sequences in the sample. The CDR3 sequence: CSVRTSGQETQYF. The CDR3 coding sequence is TGCAGCGTGAGGACTAGCGGACAAGAGACCCAGTACTTC. J is TRBJ2-5 and V is TRBV29-1; 10 bases fit TRBD2. The CDR3 contains 13 residues. J lost 2 bases, V lost 6 bases, and 3 bases had no gene match. Germline V gene lookup returns CDR1 SQVTM and CDR2 ANQGSEA. The whole variable domain, remainder taken from reference TRBV29-1 and TRBJ2-5, is SAVISQKPSRDICQRGTSLTIQCQVDSQVTMMFWYRQQPGQSLTLIATANQGSEATYESGFVIDKFPISRPNLTFSTLTVSNMSPEDSSIYLCSVRTSGQETQYFGPGTRLLVL.

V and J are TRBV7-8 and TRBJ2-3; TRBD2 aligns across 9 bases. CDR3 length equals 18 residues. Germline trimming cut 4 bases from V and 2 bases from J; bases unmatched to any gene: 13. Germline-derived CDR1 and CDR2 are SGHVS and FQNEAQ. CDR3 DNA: TGTGCCAGCAGCTCTGAATTCGCCGGGACTAGCCCCACAGATACGCAGTATTTT. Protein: CASSSEFAGTSPTDTQYF.

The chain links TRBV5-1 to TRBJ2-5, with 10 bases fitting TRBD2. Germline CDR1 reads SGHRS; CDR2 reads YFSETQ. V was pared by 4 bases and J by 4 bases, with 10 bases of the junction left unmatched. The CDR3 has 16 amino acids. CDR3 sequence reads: CASSVGASGSAETQYF. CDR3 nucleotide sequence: TGCGCCAGCAGCGTCGGGGCTAGCGGGAGTGCAGAGACCCAGTACTTC.

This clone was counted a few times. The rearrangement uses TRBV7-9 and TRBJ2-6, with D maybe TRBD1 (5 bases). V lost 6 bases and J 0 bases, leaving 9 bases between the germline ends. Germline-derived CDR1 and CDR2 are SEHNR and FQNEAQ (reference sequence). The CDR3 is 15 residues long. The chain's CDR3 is CASRLRGSGANVLTF. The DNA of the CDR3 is TGTGCCAGCAGGCTAAGGGGCTCTGGGGCCAACGTCCTGACTTTC.

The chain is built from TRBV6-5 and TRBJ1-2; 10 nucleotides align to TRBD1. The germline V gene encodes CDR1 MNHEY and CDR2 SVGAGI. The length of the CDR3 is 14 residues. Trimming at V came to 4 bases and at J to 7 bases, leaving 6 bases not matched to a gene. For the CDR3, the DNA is TGTGCCAGCAGTTCGGGACAGGGGACGGCTGGCTACACCTTC. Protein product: CASSSGQGTAGYTF.

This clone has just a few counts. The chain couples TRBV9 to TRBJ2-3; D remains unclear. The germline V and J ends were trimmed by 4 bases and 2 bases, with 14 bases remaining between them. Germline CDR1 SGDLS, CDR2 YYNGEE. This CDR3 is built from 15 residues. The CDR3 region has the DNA TGTGCCAGCAGCCCACTAAGTGGGGTCACAGATACGCAGTATTTT. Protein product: CASSPLSGVTDTQYF.

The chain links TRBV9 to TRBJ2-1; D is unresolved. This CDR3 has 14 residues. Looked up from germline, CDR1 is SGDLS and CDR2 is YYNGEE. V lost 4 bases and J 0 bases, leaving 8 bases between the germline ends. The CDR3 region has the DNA TGTGCCAGCAGCACGAGTAGCTCCTACAATGAGCAGTTCTTC. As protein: CASSTSSSYNEQFF.

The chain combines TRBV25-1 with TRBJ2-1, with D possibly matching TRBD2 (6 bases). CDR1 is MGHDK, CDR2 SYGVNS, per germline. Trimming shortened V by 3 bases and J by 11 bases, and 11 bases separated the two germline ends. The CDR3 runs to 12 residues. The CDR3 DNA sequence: TGTGCCAGCAGTGAGTACGGACTACAGCAGTTCTTC. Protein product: CASSEYGLQQFF.